These 23 T cell receptor beta chains came from one sample sequenced in a study of control samples from healthy donors and cancer patients. Only in-frame clones appear in the TCRdb table, and some are missing; sequencing was by immunoSEQ multiplex PCR. The sample gives roughly 100,000 clones, 86% of which show up once; 0.95% to 1.5% is in the top ten. The sequenced sample was blood. Every receptor here comes from a woman aged 45 to 65 in good health.

This chain connects TRBV7-9 to TRBJ2-4; perhaps TRBD2 as D (5 bases). The CDR3 loop spans 14 amino acids. Germline V gives CDR1 SEHNR, CDR2 FQNEAQ (reference sequence). V was clipped by 1 base and J by 8 bases, with 12 bases between them. CDR3 protein: CASSLDDSGDIQYF. In DNA, the CDR3 is TGTGCCAGCAGCTTAGATGATTCCGGGGACATTCAGTACTTC.

This clone was seen only once. The genes are TRBV9 and TRBJ2-2; D gene unclear. Per germline, CDR1 SGDLS and CDR2 YYNGEE. The CDR3 has 14 amino acids. V was pared by 0 bases and J by 4 bases, with 7 bases between. The CDR3 here is CASSVASSTGELFF. Here the CDR3 DNA reads TGTGCCAGCAGCGTAGCCAGTAGCACCGGGGAGCTGTTTTTT.

This clone has more than one count but fewer than ten. The V gene is TRBV20-1, the J gene TRBJ1-1; a weak D match, TRBD1 (5 bases). The CDR3 totals 12 residues. CDR1 is DFQATT, CDR2 SNEGSKA, per germline (reference sequence). The ends were cut back, 3 bases at V and 1 base at J, with 6 bases in the middle. The CDR3, as DNA: TGCAGTGCTAGTGGGACGAACACTGAAGCTTTCTTT. Translating gives CSASGTNTEAFF.

The chain uses TRBV27 and TRBJ1-1; the D gene is possibly TRBD1 (6 bases). Germline CDR1 MNHEY, CDR2 SMNVEV (reference sequence). The CDR3 runs to 15 residues. V was clipped by 5 bases and J by 3 bases, with 16 bases between them. CDR3 amino acids: CASSPHRGGDTEAFF. CDR3 bases: TGTGCCAGCAGTCCGCACCGAGGGGGGGACACTGAAGCTTTCTTT.

This clone was detected once. The chain recombines TRBV15 with TRBJ1-3; no firm D call. V lost 9 bases, J lost 7 bases, and 10 bases lay in between. Germline V gene sequence: CDR1 LNHNV, CDR2 YYDKDF (reference sequence). The CDR3 has 11 residues. In DNA, the CDR3 is TGTGCCACGGAGGCGCGGAACACCATATATTTT. The encoded protein is CATEARNTIYF.

This chain uses TRBV10-3 with TRBJ1-3, with 9 bases that match TRBD1. V was clipped by 2 bases and J by 1 base; unmatched bases: 9. Germline CDR1 reads ENHRY; CDR2 reads SYGVKD. The CDR3 sequence is 18 residues long. The CDR3 here is CAISEIGTGLSSGNTIYF. The CDR3 DNA is TGTGCCATCAGTGAGATTGGGACAGGGCTATCTTCTGGAAACACCATATATTTT.

Only one count was recorded for this clone. The J gene is TRBJ2-5, the V gene TRBV2; either TRBD1 or TRBD2 may supply D (5 bases each). Trimming left V 4 bases short and J 1 base short, with 13 bases between. CDR1 and CDR2 (germline): SNHLY, FYNNEI. The CDR3 runs 15 residues. CDR3 coding DNA: TGTGCCAGCAGTGGCCAGGGACGTCCCCAAGAGACCCAGTACTTC. Translated: CASSGQGRPQETQYF. The whole variable domain, filled in from reference TRBV2 and TRBJ2-5, reads EPEVTQTPSHQVTQMGQEVILRCVPISNHLYFYWYRQILGQKVEFLVSFYNNEISEKSEIFDDQFSVERPDGSNFTLKIRSTKLEDSAMYFCASSGQGRPQETQYFGPGTRLLVL.

The rearrangement links TRBV7-8 to TRBJ1-2; the match to TRBD1 covers 8 bases. Germline trimming cut 5 bases from V and 2 bases from J; bases unmatched to any gene: 4. Germline loops: CDR1 SGHVS, CDR2 FQNEAQ. This CDR3 contains 14 residues. The CDR3 DNA sequence: TGTGCCAGCAGCATGAGGACAGGGAACTATGGCTACACCTTC. This translates into CASSMRTGNYGYTF.

The chain joins TRBV4-2 to TRBJ1-1; no reliable D call. CDR1 and CDR2 (germline): LGHNA, YNFKEQ. Trimming stripped 2 bases from V and 0 bases from J, with 10 bases between. The CDR3 loop spans 15 amino acids. CDR3 sequence reads: CASSQYGDLNTEAFF. In nucleotides, the CDR3 is TGTGCCAGCAGCCAATACGGAGATCTGAACACTGAAGCTTTCTTT.

The chain links TRBV9 to TRBJ2-1, with D possibly TRBD1 on 5 matching bases. This CDR3 is 17 amino acids long. CDR1 is SGDLS, CDR2 YYNGEE, per germline. Between the trimmed V and J ends, which lost 4 bases and 6 bases, there was a span of 23 bases. In DNA form, the CDR3 reads TGTGCCAGCAGCTCACGCGCGTGGGGCCAGCCCGCCAATGAGCAGTTCTTC. The encoded protein is CASSSRAWGQPANEQFF.

The V call is TRBV29-1, the J call TRBJ2-7, with D perhaps TRBD1 (7 bases). Trimming cost V 6 bases and J 5 bases, with 20 bases left between them. Germline V gene sequence: CDR1 SQVTM, CDR2 ANQGSEA. CDR3 length: 14 residues. The CDR3 is CSVGTLDRADEQYF. CDR3 nucleotide sequence: TGCAGCGTCGGGACTCTAGACAGGGCGGACGAGCAGTACTTC.

The rearrangement uses TRBV7-2 and TRBJ1-2; 9 bases align to TRBD1. There are 15 residues in the CDR3. CDR1 is SGHTA, CDR2 FQGNSA, per germline. V gave up 5 bases and J gave up 8 bases; unmatched junction bases: 12. The DNA of the CDR3 is TGTGCCAGCAGCCTACGGGGGACAGGGACGAAGGGCTACACCTTC. It encodes CASSLRGTGTKGYTF.

The gene calls are TRBV4-3 and TRBJ1-5; D not resolved. V lost 3 bases, J lost 2 bases, and 8 bases lay in between. The V gene's germline CDR1 is LGHNA and CDR2 YSLEER. This CDR3 is 14 amino acids long. In DNA, the CDR3 is TGCGCCAGCAGCCAGAGGGTTGGCAATCAGCCCCAGCATTTT. As protein: CASSQRVGNQPQHF.

In its sample, this clone was seen once. The rearrangement joins TRBV10-3 to TRBJ2-1; 12 bases are shared with TRBD2. The junction had 2 bases not matched to a gene; V was cut back by 6 bases and J by 5 bases. The germline gives CDR1 ENHRY, CDR2 SYGVKD. The CDR3 loop spans 14 amino acids. The CDR3 is CAISRLAGDNEQFF. The DNA for the CDR3 is TGTGCCATCAGCAGACTAGCGGGGGACAATGAGCAGTTCTTC.

This chain uses TRBV6-1 with TRBJ1-2; D uncertain. Trimming cost V 3 bases and J 4 bases, with 15 bases left between them. Germline-derived CDR1 and CDR2 are MNHNS and SASEGT. CDR3 length: 15 amino acids. The CDR3 here is CASSEPMRTFYGYTF. In nucleotides, the CDR3 is TGTGCCAGCAGTGAGCCCATGAGGACCTTCTATGGCTACACCTTC.

Regarding this clone: Compared with germline, one end of the junction differs, possibly owing to a read error. The chain couples TRBV4-2 to TRBJ1-2; 8 positions agree with TRBD1. Germline V gene sequence: CDR1 LGHNA, CDR2 YNFKEQ. The CDR3 runs 14 residues. This CDR3 reads CASSQAGGNSGYTF. The DNA for the CDR3 is TGTGCCAGCAGCCAAGCAGGGGGCAACTCTGGCTACACCTTC.

This rearrangement joins TRBV21-1 to TRBJ1-5; the D call TRBD1 from the table was never checked on the DNA. TRBV21-1 is described as a pseudogene. The CDR3 has 18 amino acids. The CDR3 loop is CASSISSAVRRGSQPQHF. CDR3 DNA sequence: TGTGCCAGCAGCATTTCCTCGGCCGTCCGCAGGGGCAGTCAGCCCCAGCATTTT.

V gene TRBV6-4 combines with J gene TRBJ2-3; the match to TRBD1 covers 9 bases. The CDR3 totals 16 residues. V trimming: 2 bases; J trimming: 3 bases; junction bases outside the gene matches: 6. The germline gives CDR1 MRHNA, CDR2 SNTAGT. Here the CDR3 DNA reads TGTGCCAGCAGTGACACAGGGGGCGGGTCAACAGATACGCAGTATTTT. This codes for CASSDTGGGSTDTQYF.

The V call is TRBV4-3, the J call TRBJ2-7; 9 nucleotides match TRBD1. Trimming removed 3 bases from V and 3 bases from J; junction bases left unmatched: 3. The CDR3 is 14 residues long. Germline V gene lookup returns CDR1 LGHNA and CDR2 YSLEER. CDR3 protein: CASSQGQGNYEQYF. DNA of the CDR3: TGCGCCAGCAGCCAGGGACAGGGAAACTACGAGCAGTACTTC.

The rearrangement links TRBV4-2 to TRBJ1-2; D is unresolved. Germline loops: CDR1 LGHNA, CDR2 YNFKEQ. V was shortened by 2 bases and J by 4 bases, with 8 bases between the two germline ends. This CDR3 contains 13 residues. CDR3 sequence (DNA): TGTGCCAGCAGCCAAATAAGGCCCTATGGCTACACCTTC. This codes for CASSQIRPYGYTF.

This sequence joins TRBV7-9 and TRBJ1-1, with a weak D call TRBD1 (5 bases). From germline, CDR1 is SEHNR and CDR2 FQNEAQ (reference sequence). Trimming shortened V by 5 bases and J by 1 base, and 11 bases separated the two germline ends. CDR3 length: 14 amino acids. The CDR3, as DNA: TGTGCCAGCAGCCCCAGGGAAGGGAACACTGAAGCTTTCTTT. It translates to CASSPREGNTEAFF.

This clone was detected only a few times. The chain links TRBV3-1 (or the pseudogene TRBV3-2) to TRBJ2-3; D call uncertain. This CDR3 has 12 amino acids. The V end was cut by 5 bases, the J end by 6 bases, with 9 bases between. The germline gives CDR1 LGHDT, CDR2 YNNKEL (reference sequence). The CDR3 region has the DNA TGTGCCAGCAGCTTCTCCCGGGATACGCAGTATTTT. Protein sequence: CASSFSRDTQYF.

The chain employs TRBV28 and TRBJ2-7; D is possibly TRBD2 (6 bases). Trimming pared 2 bases from V and 4 bases from J, leaving 21 bases between. The CDR3 runs 17 residues. Germline V gene data show CDR1 as MDHEN and CDR2 as SYDVKM. In nucleotides, the CDR3 is TGTGCCAGCAGTTTAGGGAGGCGGATACAACTGACGTACGAGCAGTACTTC. Amino acids: CASSLGRRIQLTYEQYF.